These 16 T cell receptor beta chains were all obtained from the same sample, sequenced in a study of T cell responses to AZD1222 COVID-19 vaccine. TCRdb's copy holds only in-frame clones and misses some; the assay was immunoSEQ multiplex PCR. There are some 120,000 clones in the sample; 80% to 95% occur only once, and 4% to 5% lies in the top ten. The material was peripheral blood, obtained 28 days after the second dose of the MenACWY control vaccine. The source of these receptors is an adult who received the MenACWY meningococcal vaccine as a control.

This clone has just a few counts. The chain combines TRBV11-3 with TRBJ2-1; 12 positions match TRBD2. The CDR3 length is 17 residues. The germline V gene encodes CDR1 SGHNT and CDR2 YENEEA. J gave up 8 bases and V 0 bases, and 8 bases lay outside the gene matches. The CDR3 loop reads CASSLDTLAGGEHEQFF. DNA of the CDR3: TGTGCCAGCAGCTTAGATACGCTAGCGGGAGGGGAACATGAGCAGTTCTTC.

The chain has TRBV24-1 and TRBJ2-2, with 12 bases matching TRBD2. The V gene's germline CDR1 is KGHDR and CDR2 SFDVKD. The CDR3 has 15 amino acids. Trimming cost V 6 bases and J 7 bases; bases outside gene matches: 5. DNA for the CDR3: TGTGCCACCAGTCTAGCGGGAGGGCCGATCGGGGAGCTGTTTTTT. As protein: CATSLAGGPIGELFF.

The J gene is TRBJ1-4, the V gene TRBV7-2; no definite D call. V was shortened by 5 bases and J by 4 bases, with 14 bases between the two germline ends. This CDR3 is built from 15 residues. In germline, CDR1 is SGHTA, CDR2 FQGNSA. CDR3 region: CASSHDPTYNEKLFF. The CDR3 DNA sequence: TGTGCCAGCAGCCATGACCCGACGTATAATGAAAAACTGTTTTTT.

This sequence joins TRBV5-8 and TRBJ1-5; no reliable D call. Deletions cut 4 bases from V and 2 bases from J, with 13 bases between. CDR1 SGHTS and CDR2 YDEGEE come from the germline V gene. The CDR3 extends over 15 amino acids. The CDR3: CASSTRTRRNQPQHF. The CDR3 DNA is TGTGCCAGCAGCACCAGAACAAGACGCAATCAGCCCCAGCATTTT. The whole variable domain, remainder taken from reference TRBV5-8 and TRBJ1-5, is EAGVTQSPTHLIKTRGQQATLRCSPISGHTSVYWYQQALGLGLQFLLWYDEGEERNRGNFPPRFSGRQFPNYSSELNVNALELEDSALYLCASSTRTRRNQPQHFGDGTRLSIL.

V gene TRBV18 combines with J gene TRBJ2-7; 8 bases fit TRBD1. V trimming: 3 bases; J trimming: 6 bases; junction bases outside the gene matches: 16. CDR3 length: 17 amino acids. The germline V gene encodes CDR1 KGHSH and CDR2 LQKENI. This CDR3 reads CASSPRPDRGVSAEQYF. DNA of the CDR3: TGTGCCAGCTCACCTCGACCCGACAGGGGCGTTTCCGCCGAGCAGTACTTC. Full variable domain (remainder filled in from reference TRBV18 and TRBJ2-7): NAGVMQNPRHLVRRRGQEARLRCSPMKGHSHVYWYRQLPEEGLKFMVYLQKENIIDESGMPKERFSAEFPKEGPSILRIQQVVRGDSAAYFCASSPRPDRGVSAEQYFGPGTRLTVT.

The V and J genes are TRBV11-2 and TRBJ2-5; no clear D. This CDR3 comprises 14 residues. Trimming took off 6 bases at V and 1 base at J, with 12 bases between the two ends. The germline gives CDR1 SGHAT, CDR2 FQNNGV. The CDR3 spells CASSLSWGQETQYF. For the CDR3, the DNA is TGTGCCAGCAGTCTAAGTTGGGGCCAAGAGACCCAGTACTTC.

The chain combines TRBV7-2 with TRBJ1-3; no clear D gene. Germline V gene sequence: CDR1 SGHTA, CDR2 FQGNSA. Trimming took off 2 bases at V and 2 bases at J, with 7 bases between the two ends. The CDR3 runs 14 residues. CDR3 coding DNA: TGTGCCAGCAGCTTATCAGTTACTGGAAACACCATATATTTT. Translated: CASSLSVTGNTIYF.

The J gene is TRBJ1-1, the V gene TRBV28; D uncertain. Germline CDR1 and CDR2: MDHEN and SYDVKM. Trimming took off 5 bases at V and 4 bases at J, with 14 bases between the two ends. The CDR3 runs to 14 residues. CDR3 sequence: CASSPLEWGTEAFF. Here the CDR3 DNA reads TGTGCCAGCAGTCCCCTCGAATGGGGCACTGAAGCTTTCTTT.

This sequence joins TRBV11-3 and TRBJ2-3; 10 bases match TRBD2. This CDR3 spans 18 amino acids. Germline V gene lookup returns CDR1 SGHNT and CDR2 YENEEA. J gave up 2 bases and V 5 bases, and 13 bases lay outside the gene matches. As DNA, the CDR3 is TGTGCCAGCAGCCTCGGACAGAAAGCGGGAGGGTACACAGATACGCAGTATTTT. Its translation is CASSLGQKAGGYTDTQYF.

This clone was counted a single time. V gene TRBV7-2 combines with J gene TRBJ1-2; D unresolved. The germline CDR1 and CDR2 sequences are SGHTA and FQGNSA. The CDR3 is 15 amino acids. V was cut by 1 base and J by 3 bases, with 12 bases left in between. This chain's CDR3 is CASSLEGRFDYGYTF. The CDR3 nucleotides read TGTGCCAGCAGCTTAGAGGGCCGTTTCGACTATGGCTACACCTTC.

The DNA for the CDR3 is TGTGCCACCAGCAGAGGCCGGGGTGGCGGGGGGCAAAACTCCTACGAGCAGTACGTC. It yields the protein CATSRGRGGGGQNSYEQYV. This chain uses TRBV15 with TRBJ2-7; TRBD2 matches 8 bases. The V gene end was trimmed by 1 base and the J gene end by 0 bases; junction bases not matched to a gene: 14. Germline values: CDR1 LNHNV, CDR2 YYDKDF (reference sequence). The CDR3 is 19 amino acids.

The V call is TRBV25-1, the J call TRBJ2-7, with 9 bases that match TRBD2. The V and J ends lost 1 base and 4 bases, in that order; junction bases with no gene match: 5. This CDR3 is 15 amino acids long. CDR1 is MGHDK, CDR2 SYGVNS, per germline. CDR3: CASSESLAGPYEQYF. In DNA form, the CDR3 reads TGTGCCAGCAGTGAATCCCTAGCGGGACCTTACGAGCAGTACTTC.

The rearrangement links TRBV3-1 (or the pseudogene TRBV3-2) to TRBJ1-3, with 8 bases aligning to TRBD1. With 0 bases clipped from V and 2 bases from J, the junction kept 9 bases outside the gene matches. Per germline, CDR1 LGHDT and CDR2 YNNKEL (reference sequence). CDR3 length equals 18 residues. The CDR3 spells CASSQDFSGQGTGNTIYF. DNA of the CDR3: TGTGCCAGCAGCCAAGACTTCAGCGGACAGGGAACTGGAAACACCATATATTTT.

The chain couples TRBV13 to TRBJ1-3; weak D call: TRBD1 (5 bases). Trimming took off 5 bases at V and 0 bases at J, with 14 bases between the two ends. There are 16 residues in the CDR3. Germline V lookup: CDR1 PRHDT, CDR2 FYEKMQ (reference sequence). CDR3 in amino acids: CASSPHRGYSGNTIYF. DNA of the CDR3: TGTGCCAGCAGCCCCCACCGGGGGTACTCTGGAAACACCATATATTTT.

The chain employs TRBV5-4 and TRBJ2-6; D uncertain. Trimming shortened V by 2 bases and J by 4 bases, and 16 bases separated the two germline ends. This CDR3 has 17 residues. Looked up from germline, CDR1 is SGHNT and CDR2 is YYREEE (reference sequence). CDR3 coding DNA: TGTGCCAGCAGCTTAGGCGGACGAAGCTCCGGGGCCAACGTCCTGACTTTC. This encodes CASSLGGRSSGANVLTF.

The CDR3, as DNA: TGTGCCAGCAGCTTATGGGGCACTGGGGCCAACGTCCTGACTTTC. Residues: CASSLWGTGANVLTF. This chain joins TRBV7-6 and TRBJ2-6, with D maybe TRBD1 (5 bases). CDR1 and CDR2 from the germline V gene are SGHVS and FNYEAQ. V shed 2 bases and J shed 2 bases, with 7 bases lying between them. The CDR3 sequence is 15 residues long.